These T cell receptor beta chains were read from a single sample in a study of blood T cell repertoires in COVID-19. Only in-frame clones appear in the TCRdb table, and some are missing; sequencing was by immunoSEQ multiplex PCR. This repertoire shows roughly 190,000 clones, around 85% found once; its top ten account for approximately 9.9%. The sequenced material came from peripheral blood. The receptors derive from a woman aged 60 to 75 with COVID-19, enrolled during active disease. Each CDR3 is given with its conserved first and last residue.

V	J	CDR3
TRBV27	TRBJ2-1	CASRTRTSGYNEQFF
TRBV18	TRBJ2-1	CASSPRDLLYNEQFF
TRBV3-1/TRBV3-2	TRBJ2-1	CASSPVGGLGNEQFF
TRBV9	TRBJ2-2	CASSVAPVNTGELFF
TRBV7-2	TRBJ2-1	CASSPRGLAGRSYNEQFF
TRBV2	TRBJ2-7	CASSVGLAGEGYEQYF
TRBV6-2/TRBV6-3	TRBJ2-1	CASSPSRGIGYNEQFF
TRBV7-9	TRBJ2-7	CASSLPAGVPEQYF
TRBV6-2/TRBV6-3	TRBJ2-7	CASSYPESEQYF
TRBV28	TRBJ1-5	CASSFGQGLGNQPQHF
TRBV6-5	TRBJ1-6	CASRDSNSPLHF
TRBV28	TRBJ1-5	CASSLLRQPQHF
TRBV24-1	TRBJ2-1	CATSDLHLGRGLNEQFF
TRBV9	TRBJ1-2	CASSVAKGTGVDYGYTF
TRBV18	TRBJ1-5	CASSPTGRDQPQHF
TRBV2	TRBJ2-1	CASSGRTSGRDEQFF
TRBV3-1/TRBV3-2	TRBJ2-7	CASSRAVRGEQYF
TRBV28	TRBJ1-5	CASRDRALGNQPQHF
TRBV27	TRBJ2-5	CASSFRGEWETQYF
TRBV21-1	TRBJ1-4	CASSRSPGRYEKLFF
TRBV11-3	TRBJ1-6	CASSGRQGNYSPLHF
TRBV4-3	TRBJ1-1	CASSQDYISEAFF
TRBV2	TRBJ1-2	CASNQDRTYGYTF
TRBV19	TRBJ1-5	CASITTGESNQPQHF
TRBV7-8	TRBJ2-7	CASSLTGGAYEQYF
TRBV24-1	TRBJ2-6	CATSDARGQGAGANVLTF
TRBV24-1	TRBJ1-1	CATSDPTGGRVQAFF
TRBV7-6	TRBJ2-5	CASSLTARYQETQYF
TRBV15	TRBJ2-7	CATSREGGTGFTYEQYF
TRBV5-1	TRBJ2-1	CASSATGTGFSGEQFF
TRBV19	TRBJ2-2	CATTQTGASGTGELFF
TRBV12-5	TRBJ1-4	CASGAPLEGGENEKLFF
TRBV7-2	TRBJ2-3	CASSSTGSVADTQYF
TRBV19	TRBJ1-2	CASSTEQGNYGYTF
TRBV5-1	TRBJ2-1	CASSLGRRLAGSSYNEQFF
TRBV18	TRBJ2-5	CASSPARPIGTQYF
TRBV13	TRBJ1-5	CASSPKMGGEGQPQHF
TRBV7-9	TRBJ1-1	CASSLPRLEAFF
TRBV19	TRBJ2-7	CASKFASSYEQYF
TRBV19	TRBJ2-5	CASGSGIGKETQYF
TRBV5-1	TRBJ1-4	CASSLDMVGRNEKLFF
TRBV5-1	TRBJ2-7	CASSPRTSGSHEQYF
TRBV13	TRBJ2-2	CASSQHGELFF
TRBV27	TRBJ2-7	CASSLAVPYEQYF
TRBV7-7	TRBJ2-5	CASSLGTSGRLETQYF
TRBV6-5	TRBJ2-2	CASRRTGAPGELFF
TRBV18	TRBJ2-3	CASLSGTVYSDTQYF
TRBV7-9	TRBJ2-1	CASSLIAGGWEQFF
TRBV10-3	TRBJ2-7	CAISKDRDPPSEQYF
TRBV7-9	TRBJ2-7	CASSPQDYEQYF
TRBV7-3	TRBJ2-1	CASSSSTSGSPDEQFF
TRBV19	TRBJ1-1	CASSVARNTEAFF
TRBV5-1	TRBJ2-4	CASRMGQGANIQYF
TRBV6-6	TRBJ1-5	CASSSRDSQSNQPQHF